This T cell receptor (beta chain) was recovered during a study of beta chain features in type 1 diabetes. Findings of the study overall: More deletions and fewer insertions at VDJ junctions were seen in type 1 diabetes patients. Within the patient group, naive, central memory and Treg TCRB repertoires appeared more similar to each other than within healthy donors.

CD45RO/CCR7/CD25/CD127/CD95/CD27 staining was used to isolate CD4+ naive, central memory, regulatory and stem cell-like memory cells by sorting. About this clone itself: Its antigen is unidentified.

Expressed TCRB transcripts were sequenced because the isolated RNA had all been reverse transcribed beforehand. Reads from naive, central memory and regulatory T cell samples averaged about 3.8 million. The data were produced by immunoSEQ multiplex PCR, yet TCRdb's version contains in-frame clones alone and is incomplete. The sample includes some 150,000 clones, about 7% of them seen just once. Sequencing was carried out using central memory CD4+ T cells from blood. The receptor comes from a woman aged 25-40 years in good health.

This CDR3 is CASSPPTGLLLNEQFF. CDR3 nucleotides: TGTGCCAGCTCACCACCAACGGGACTATTACTCAATGAGCAGTTCTTC. The rearrangement uses TRBV18 and TRBJ2-1, with 7 bases fitting TRBD2. The J segment lost 6 bases and the V segment lost 0 bases, leaving 8 bases of the junction unmatched. The CDR3 contains 16 residues. From germline, CDR1 is KGHSH and CDR2 LQKENI.